The 2 T cell receptor beta chains in this list originate from one sample, sequenced in a study of vaccination and CD4 T cells after COVID-19 (dated 2022 in TCRdb). No antigens are known for them. The sample's treatment or condition label, in plain terms: approximately nine-day PBMC culture with coronavirus spike peptide pools or control peptides (ViraFEST assay). To prepare the library, PCR was applied. Sequenced using an Illumina iSeq 100. TCR sequencing of DNA from cultured CD4+ T cells used the Oncomine TCR Beta short-read assay at the Johns Hopkins FTIC core. TCRdb passed the public sequencing reads through fastp at Q25 and MiXCR, retaining productive beta sequences. Each CDR3 protein appears once, grouped with its most common genes and DNA. This sample comprises nearly 15,000 distinct CDR3 sequences, approximately 26% of them detected only once. Roughly a quarter of the sample is in the top ten clones.

The sample taken for sequencing was cultured CD4+ T cells from blood. The receptors come from a human donor with COVID-19.

The chain joins TRBV6-5 to TRBJ2-1, with 9 positions matching TRBD2. The V and J ends lost 3 bases and 7 bases, in that order; junction bases with no gene match: 10. The germline V gene has CDR1 MNHEY and CDR2 SVGAGI. The CDR3 contains 16 residues. CDR3 in DNA: TGTGCCAGCAGTTATCTGCGGGGGGGCTTCGGAAATGAGCAGTTCTTC. Translating gives CASSYLRGGFGNEQFF.

CDR3 loop: CASSERTALSYEQYF. The CDR3 DNA sequence: TGTGCCAGCAGTGAAAGGACAGCCCTCTCCTACGAGCAGTACTTC. The genes are TRBV2 and TRBJ2-7, with a possible D match to TRBD1 (6 bases). The germline V gene encodes CDR1 SNHLY and CDR2 FYNNEI. The CDR3 runs to 15 residues. V lost 2 bases and J lost 0, with 11 bases in between. Variable domain in full (rest from reference TRBV2 and TRBJ2-7): EPEVTQTPSHQVTQMGQEVILRCVPISNHLYFYWYRQILGQKVEFLVSFYNNEISEKSEIFDDQFSVERPDGSNFTLKIRSTKLEDSAMYFCASSERTALSYEQYFGPGTRLTVT.